The TCR beta chain described here comes from a study of cytomegalovirus exposure and HLA in healthy donors. A multiplex PCR was run with 60 Vbeta primers and 13 Jbeta primers. Sequenced by immunoSEQ multiplex PCR; TCRdb stores in-frame clones only, minus some. The data contain around 120,000 clones, 78% of them singletons. Germline V gene lookup returns CDR1 SQVTM and CDR2 ANQGSEA. The CDR3 is 17 residues long. The ends lost 1 base at V and 2 bases at J; junction bases unmatched: 6. The sequencing input was PBMCs. The sequence derives from a woman aged 40 to 49 in good health and CMV-seronegative. The V gene is TRBV29-1, the J gene TRBJ2-3; 13 nucleotides match TRBD2. This chain's CDR3 is CSVEAKTSGRVTDTQYF. The DNA for the CDR3 is TGCAGCGTTGAAGCAAAAACTAGCGGGAGGGTCACAGATACGCAGTATTTT.